What follows is one T cell receptor (beta chain) and its context. Its target is not known. The data stem from a study of siplizumab effects on memory and regulatory T cells. Libraries were prepared by immunoSEQ multiplex PCR; TCRdb keeps only in-frame clonotypes and omits some of them. The sample consists of over 85,000 clones, approximately 93% of them appearing once. Whole-study results and caveats: With siplizumab, Treg-derived clones averaged around 69% of mappable alloreactive CD4+ clones, versus 25% to 30% in controls. Naive T cells appeared more diverse than memory cells and seemed to be major alloresponse contributors. Researchers could map only a minor fraction of alloreactive clones to unstimulated subsets.

Sequencing was performed on CD8+ T cells sorted from blood. This receptor was taken from a human donor in good health.

The CDR3 loop reads CATSGLGGDGYTF. In DNA, the CDR3 is TGTGCCACCAGCGGGCTGGGCGGCGATGGCTACACCTTC. The chain couples TRBV15 to TRBJ1-2; D is unclear. The CDR3 has 13 residues. Germline assignment: CDR1 LNHNV and CDR2 YYDKDF (reference sequence). V lost 5 bases, J lost 6 bases, and 13 bases lay in between.